The present entry profiles one TCR beta chain with its context. There are 13 residues in the CDR3. Authors' analysis steps: Nucleated cell number was recorded as an estimate derived from reference gene primer amplification. Clones were read by immunoSEQ multiplex PCR, and TCRdb kept only the in-frame ones, dropping some. V and J calls and clone size are copied from that table; D and trimming were computed from the DNA. Among about 94,000 clones listed, 75% to 90% were seen once. The data belong to a study of blood T cell repertoires in COVID-19. Across the study: Samples of COVID-19 (acute and convalescent) were obtained from the United States, Italy and Spain. The cDNA or gDNA used as material had been derived from T cells, B-cell-depleted T cells, or PBMCs.

The chain couples TRBV21-1 to TRBJ2-7; TRBD2, the table's D call, lacks a check against the DNA. TRBV21-1 is a recognized pseudogene. The clonotype originates from a human donor in a cohort sampled during active COVID-19. Sequences were obtained from peripheral blood. CDR3 sequence: CASKCGRYDEQYF. DNA for the CDR3: TGTGCCAGCAAGTGCGGGAGGTACGACGAGCAGTACTTC.